The 26 T cell receptor beta chains reported below all come from one sample, sequenced in a study of molecular identifiers for immune sequencing clone quantification. Each CDR3 protein gets one entry after TCRdb re-called the PCR reads with MiXCR. Among around 300,000 distinct CDR3 sequences listed, roughly 24% were seen once. The sequencing input was naive CD8+ T cells from blood, with Jurkat cell RNA spiked in. Regarding subset: FACS-sorted CD8+CD4-CCR7+CD45RA+ naive T cells. These receptors all stem from a human donor in good health. Some libraries in this study had Jurkat cell RNA spiked in.

This clonotype was detected only a few times. The junction and the germline gene differ at one end; a read error may be behind it. The rearrangement links TRBV5-6 to TRBJ1-5; 7 bases match TRBD1. The CDR3 contains 19 residues. The germline V gene encodes CDR1 SGHDT and CDR2 YYEEEE. Here the CDR3 reads CASSFWVPQGGISNQPQRF. The CDR3 nucleotides are TGTGCCAGCAGCTTTTGGGTCCCTCAGGGGGGTATTAGCAATCAGCCCCAGCGTTTT.

This clonotype was counted between two and nine times. The rearrangement uses TRBV7-3 and TRBJ2-1; 14 bases agree with TRBD2. The length of the CDR3 is 18 residues. CDR1 is SGHTA, CDR2 FQGTGA, per germline. With 4 bases clipped from V and 6 bases from J, the junction kept 11 bases outside the gene matches. The DNA of the CDR3 is TGTGCCAGCAGCTCGGGACTAGCGGGAGAGTCATACCCCAATGAGCAGTTCTTC. It translates to CASSSGLAGESYPNEQFF.

The chain links TRBV14 to TRBJ2-5; D is ambiguous. Germline V gives CDR1 SGHDN, CDR2 FVKESK. This CDR3 is 13 amino acids long. Trimming pared 4 bases from V and 4 bases from J, leaving 10 bases between. CDR3 nucleotides: TGTGCCAGCAGCCCTCGTTGGGGAGAGACCCAGTACTTC. Its protein is CASSPRWGETQYF. Full variable domain (remainder filled in from reference TRBV14 and TRBJ2-5): EAGVTQFPSHSVIEKGQTVTLRCDPISGHDNLYWYRRVMGKEIKFLLHFVKESKQDESGMPNNRFLAERTGGTYSTLKVQPAELEDSGVYFCASSPRWGETQYFGPGTRLLVL.

At least ten counts were recorded for this clonotype. This chain connects TRBV7-9 to TRBJ2-7, with a possible D match to TRBD2 (6 bases). Germline lookup yields CDR1 SEHNR and CDR2 FQNEAQ (reference sequence). Trimming removed 5 bases at V and 3 bases at J, with 14 bases between. The CDR3 length is 14 residues. Written as DNA, the CDR3 is TGTGCCAGCAGCGGGGAGGCCCTTGTCTACGAGCAGTACTTC. As protein: CASSGEALVYEQYF.

The V call is TRBV4-1, the J call TRBJ1-6, with D possibly being TRBD1 (5 bases). V was clipped by 4 bases and J by 0 bases, with 22 bases between them. CDR1 is MGHRA, CDR2 YSYEKL, per germline. There are 20 residues in the CDR3. The CDR3 protein is CASSLDAGRVFSSYNSPLHF. The CDR3 nucleotides read TGCGCCAGCAGCCTCGACGCAGGGCGAGTCTTTAGCTCCTATAATTCACCCCTCCACTTT.

With regard to this clonotype: A much bigger clone sits one base away, suggesting this may be a read error. The chain uses TRBV29-1 and TRBJ1-1; no firm D call. Germline V gene sequence: CDR1 SQVTM, CDR2 ANQGSEA. This CDR3 region has 12 residues. The CDR3 nucleotides read TGCGGCGTTGACGGCCGACACCCTGAAGCTTTCTTT. Translation gives CGVDGRHPEAFF.

This chain uses TRBV27 with TRBJ1-5; D call uncertain. The CDR3 covers 13 residues. CDR1 is MNHEY, CDR2 SMNVEV, per germline (reference sequence). Trimming took off 4 bases at V and 3 bases at J, with 7 bases between the two ends. CDR3 bases: TGTGCCAGCAGTTCAACCGCCAATCAGCCCCAGCATTTT. Translation gives CASSSTANQPQHF.

This chain links TRBV4-1 with TRBJ2-5, with 11 bases aligning to TRBD2. This CDR3 region has 14 residues. Trimming at V came to 6 bases and at J to 5 bases, leaving 5 bases not matched to a gene. Germline CDR1 and CDR2: MGHRA and YSYEKL. The DNA for the CDR3 is TGCGCCAGCAGAGCGACTAGCGGGGCTGAGACCCAGTACTTC. Protein sequence: CASRATSGAETQYF.

Remarks on this clonotype: This may be a read error, as it is one base from a much larger clone. The chain combines TRBV19 with TRBJ2-7; TRBD2 aligns across 12 bases. Near its end, the DNA agrees better with TRBJ2-1, so the J call may be wrong. CDR1 is LNHDA and CDR2 is SQIVND in the germline V gene (reference sequence). CDR3 length: 15 residues. The DNA for the CDR3 is TGTGCCAGTAGAAGACTAGCGGGGGATGACTACGAGCAGTTCTTC. Translating gives CASRRLAGDDYEQFF.

Only a few counts were recorded for this clonotype. The CDR3: CASSLSGGLDEQYF. The CDR3 DNA is TGTGCCAGCAGTTTATCGGGGGGGCTCGACGAGCAGTACTTC. The V gene is TRBV27, the J gene TRBJ2-7; perhaps TRBD2 as D (7 bases). The CDR3 has 14 amino acids. Germline loops: CDR1 MNHEY, CDR2 SMNVEV (reference sequence). The V and J ends lost 0 bases and 5 bases respectively, with 11 bases between them.

The J gene is TRBJ2-6, the V gene TRBV28, with a weak D call TRBD2 (5 bases). Trimming stripped 1 base from V and 1 base from J, with 20 bases between. The germline CDR1 and CDR2 sequences are MDHEN and SYDVKM. The CDR3 sequence is 20 residues long. The CDR3 sequence: CASSLLFPDGKTSGANVLTF. Here the CDR3 DNA reads TGTGCCAGCAGTTTATTATTCCCGGACGGGAAGACATCTGGGGCCAACGTCCTGACTTTC.

The rearrangement joins TRBV27 to TRBJ1-1, with D possibly being TRBD1 (6 bases). The V gene's germline CDR1 is MNHEY and CDR2 SMNVEV (reference sequence). The V end was cut by 4 bases, the J end by 4 bases, with 16 bases between. This CDR3 comprises 15 residues. CDR3: CASSSSQGASTEAFF. The CDR3 DNA follows: TGTGCCAGCAGTTCCTCACAGGGAGCCAGCACTGAAGCTTTCTTT.

Many counts were recorded for this clonotype. The rearrangement links TRBV28 to TRBJ2-5; TRBD1 matches at 7 bases. This CDR3 contains 13 residues. Germline CDR1 MDHEN, CDR2 SYDVKM. With V trimmed by 6 bases and J by 3 bases, 4 bases remained unmatched. CDR3 residues: CASSYTGEETQYF. The CDR3 DNA reads TGTGCCAGCAGCTATACAGGGGAAGAGACCCAGTACTTC.

The chain combines TRBV4-3 with TRBJ2-2; D not certain. The CDR3 spans 14 residues. Per germline, CDR1 LGHNA and CDR2 YSLEER. Trimming shortened V by 1 base and J by 1 base, and 4 bases separated the two germline ends. Written as DNA, the CDR3 is TGCGCCAGCAGCCAAGCTAGGAACACCGGGGAGCTGTTTTTT. Its translation: CASSQARNTGELFF.

The table lists this clonotype with many counts. V is TRBV20-1 and J is TRBJ2-7, with a possible D match to TRBD1 (5 bases). Germline V gives CDR1 DFQATT, CDR2 SNEGSKA (reference sequence). V was pared by 7 bases and J by 6 bases, with 25 bases between. The CDR3 spans 15 residues. CDR3 loop: CSGLQGGPNSVEQYF. The CDR3 DNA sequence: TGCAGTGGTCTTCAGGGTGGGCCGAACTCGGTCGAGCAGTACTTC.

This clonotype was counted only a few times. The genes are TRBV19 and TRBJ2-7; D is undetermined. Per germline, CDR1 LNHDA and CDR2 SQIVND (reference sequence). CDR3 size: 13 residues. The V and J ends lost 0 bases and 5 bases respectively, with 8 bases between them. CDR3 region: CASSIDFPNEQYF. Written as DNA, the CDR3 is TGTGCCAGTAGTATAGATTTCCCTAACGAGCAGTACTTC.

This chain uses TRBV20-1 with TRBJ2-7; D could derive from TRBD1 or TRBD2 (7 bases each). Trimming stripped 3 bases from V and 4 bases from J, with 25 bases between. The CDR3 consists of 17 residues. CDR1 is DFQATT and CDR2 is SNEGSKA in the germline V gene (reference sequence). The CDR3 is CSARGGWTGLSSYEQYF. The CDR3 nucleotides read TGCAGTGCTAGGGGGGGGTGGACAGGCCTTTCGTCTTACGAGCAGTACTTC.

This sequence joins TRBV6-1 and TRBJ1-2; D may be TRBD1 (6 bases). The germline V gene encodes CDR1 MNHNS and CDR2 SASEGT. The ends were cut back, 4 bases at V and 10 bases at J, with 31 bases in the middle. The CDR3 covers 18 residues. The CDR3: CASSAARGAWGGERPYTF. CDR3 bases: TGTGCCAGCAGTGCAGCGCGGGGGGCTTGGGGGGGGGAAAGGCCCTACACCTTC.

The gene calls are TRBV3-1 and TRBJ1-1; D uncertain. The germline CDR1 and CDR2 sequences are LGHDT and YNNKEL (reference sequence). This CDR3 spans 15 amino acids. V lost 1 base to trimming and J lost 1 base, with 10 bases between them. The CDR3 DNA sequence: TGTGCCAGCAGCCAAGTAATCGGCGGGAACACTGAAGCTTTCTTT. Amino acid sequence: CASSQVIGGNTEAFF. Based on the CDR3 plus reference TRBV3-1 and TRBJ1-1, the full variable domain is DTAVSQTPKYLVTQMGNDKSIKCEQNLGHDTMYWYKQDSKKFLKIMFSYNNKELIINETVPNRFSPKSPDKAHLNLHINSLELGDSAVYFCASSQVIGGNTEAFFGQGTRLTVV.

The V and J genes are TRBV7-9 and TRBJ2-3, with 9 bases fitting TRBD1. The V gene end was trimmed by 9 bases and the J gene end by 6 bases; junction bases not matched to a gene: 13. There are 15 residues in the CDR3. Per the germline V gene, CDR1 is SEHNR and CDR2 is FQNEAQ (reference sequence). The CDR3 DNA is TGTGCCAGGAGCGATCGGGACAGGGAGAGTGATACGCAGTATTTT. Residues: CARSDRDRESDTQYF.

This clonotype was counted ten times or more. The chain recombines TRBV5-1 with TRBJ2-7; 11 positions agree with TRBD1. This CDR3 comprises 17 residues. V dropped 2 bases and J dropped 1; count of bases not matched to a gene: 8. Germline V gene lookup returns CDR1 SGHRS and CDR2 YFSETQ. The DNA for the CDR3 is TGCGCCAGCAGCTTAAGAACCGGGACAGGGGGTTCCTACGAGCAGTACTTC. This sequence encodes CASSLRTGTGGSYEQYF.

Many counts were recorded for this clonotype. The V gene is TRBV7-8, the J gene TRBJ1-1; TRBD1 matches 7 bases. J was trimmed by 3 bases and V by 5 bases; bases with no gene match: 9. Germline lookup yields CDR1 SGHVS and CDR2 FQNEAQ. The CDR3 contains 15 residues. CDR3 loop: CASSRAAGGHTEAFF. CDR3 coding DNA: TGTGCCAGCAGCCGGGCCGCAGGGGGGCACACTGAAGCTTTCTTT.

In its sample, this clonotype was seen many times. The rearrangement links TRBV7-9 to TRBJ2-3; unclear D gene. This CDR3 spans 15 amino acids. V gave up 6 bases and J gave up 8 bases, with 21 bases separating them. Per germline, CDR1 SEHNR and CDR2 FQNEAQ (reference sequence). CDR3 protein: CASSPTGPPHGTQYF. CDR3 nucleotide sequence: TGTGCCAGCAGTCCGACGGGCCCCCCTCATGGTACGCAGTATTTT.

Many counts were recorded for this clonotype. The chain couples TRBV6-2 or TRBV6-3 to TRBJ1-1; a weak D match, TRBD1 (5 bases). Germline V gives CDR1 MNHEY, CDR2 SVGEGT. V lost 9 bases, J lost 1 base, and 12 bases lay in between. The CDR3 runs 13 residues. In DNA form, the CDR3 reads TGTGCCAGTTGGGACCGGCAGAACACTGAAGCTTTCTTT. Its protein is CASWDRQNTEAFF.

This clonotype was observed a few times. The chain is built from TRBV4-1 and TRBJ1-2, with 7 bases aligning to TRBD1. There are 14 residues in the CDR3. The V segment lost 3 bases and the J segment 3 bases; nucleotides outside the gene matches: 4. The germline CDR1 and CDR2 sequences are MGHRA and YSYEKL. The CDR3 loop is CASSQGTGDYGYTF. CDR3 DNA sequence: TGCGCCAGCAGCCAGGGAACAGGGGACTATGGCTACACCTTC.

A few counts support this clonotype. V and J are TRBV5-6 and TRBJ2-7; D remains unclear. The ends were cut back, 5 bases at V and 0 bases at J, with 12 bases in the middle. The CDR3 spans 14 residues. From germline, CDR1 is SGHDT and CDR2 YYEEEE. CDR3 residues: CASRHQGSSYEQYF. CDR3 sequence (DNA): TGTGCCAGCAGGCATCAAGGTAGCTCCTACGAGCAGTACTTC.